This TCR beta chain was profiled in a study of T cells in localized non-small cell lung cancer. Study-wide results and limits: Density of T cells in blood, when higher, went with longer overall survival. Because only a single region of the tumor was sequenced, heterogeneity remains possible.

V was shortened by 0 bases and J by 2 bases, with 11 bases between the two germline ends. Looked up from germline, CDR1 is MNHEY and CDR2 is SVGAGI. CDR3 length: 15 residues. This table comes from immunoSEQ multiplex PCR, and its TCRdb copy is limited to in-frame clones, with some not included. The data hold around 17,000 clones, with about 89% observed a single time. Comments on this clone: The antigen remains unidentified.

Material: peripheral blood, obtained before any cancer treatment. The receptor was isolated from a male donor older than 55 with stage II squamous cell lung carcinoma. The chain uses TRBV6-5 and TRBJ2-7; D is ambiguous. The DNA of the CDR3 is TGTGCCAGCAGTTACTCGGGCGCAGGTACCTACGAGCAGTACTTC. Its protein product is CASSYSGAGTYEQYF.